Below, 22 T cell receptor beta chains from the same sample are listed, as sequenced in a study of shared clonotypes between healthy human individuals. Method: immunoSEQ multiplex PCR; TCRdb's copy keeps in-frame clones and lacks some. The data contain hundreds of thousands of clones, approximately 74% of them seen just once; the ten biggest clones take up roughly 1.7%. Sequencing was done on a sample of memory CD4+ T cells sorted from blood. Subset reported: CD45RA-negative fraction. The receptors were sampled from a woman in her twenties or thirties in good health.

This chain uses TRBV5-1 with TRBJ2-3; 9 bases map to TRBD2. CDR3 length: 18 residues. Germline CDR1 SGHRS, CDR2 YFSETQ. With V trimmed by 0 bases and J by 2 bases, 10 bases remained unmatched. CDR3 protein: CASSLVGLASGNTDTQYF. As DNA, the CDR3 is TGCGCCAGCAGCTTGGTAGGTTTGGCTAGCGGGAACACAGATACGCAGTATTTT.

The rearrangement links TRBV28 to TRBJ1-1, with D perhaps matching TRBD1 (5 bases). The CDR3 contains 13 residues. Trimming cost V 2 bases and J 3 bases, with 7 bases left between them. Germline CDR1 and CDR2: MDHEN and SYDVKM. The DNA for the CDR3 is TGTGCCAGCAGTTTACAGGGTCACACTGAAGCTTTCTTT. It translates to CASSLQGHTEAFF.

This clone was seen just once. V is TRBV9 and J is TRBJ2-7; D possibly corresponds to TRBD2 (5 bases). Germline V gene data show CDR1 as SGDLS and CDR2 as YYNGEE. V dropped 4 bases and J dropped 1 base, with 12 bases sitting between them. The CDR3 has 14 amino acids. Written as DNA, the CDR3 is TGTGCCAGCAGCCCCCGGCTAGCATCCTACGAGCAGTACTTC. Translating it yields CASSPRLASYEQYF.

The chain employs TRBV5-4 and TRBJ1-4, with 7 bases aligning to TRBD1. The CDR3 is 14 residues long. Trimming at V came to 4 bases and at J to 4 bases, leaving 4 bases not matched to a gene. The germline CDR1 and CDR2 sequences are SGHNT and YYREEE (reference sequence). CDR3 nucleotide sequence: TGTGCCAGCAGCCGGGGACAGTTTAATGAAAAACTGTTTTTT. This codes for CASSRGQFNEKLFF. Together with reference TRBV5-4 and TRBJ1-4, the CDR3 gives the full variable domain: ETGVTQSPTHLIKTRGQQVTLRCSSQSGHNTVSWYQQALGQGPQFIFQYYREEENGRGNFPPRFSGLQFPNYSSELNVNALELDDSALYLCASSRGQFNEKLFFGSGTQLSVL.

This sequence joins TRBV2 and TRBJ2-5, with 14 nucleotides matching TRBD2. Germline V gene lookup returns CDR1 SNHLY and CDR2 FYNNEI. The CDR3 contains 16 residues. V dropped 5 bases and J dropped 5; count of bases not matched to a gene: 7. CDR3 sequence reads: CASSPGLAGDGETQYF. DNA for the CDR3: TGTGCCAGCAGTCCGGGACTAGCGGGAGATGGGGAGACCCAGTACTTC. The variable domain in full, with the rest retrieved from reference TRBV2 and TRBJ2-5, is EPEVTQTPSHQVTQMGQEVILRCVPISNHLYFYWYRQILGQKVEFLVSFYNNEISEKSEIFDDQFSVERPDGSNFTLKIRSTKLEDSAMYFCASSPGLAGDGETQYFGPGTRLLVL.

This chain connects TRBV18 to TRBJ2-7, with D tentatively TRBD1 or TRBD2 (6 bases each). V lost 2 bases, J lost 6 bases, and 14 bases lay in between. Germline values: CDR1 KGHSH, CDR2 LQKENI. This CDR3 region has 14 residues. CDR3 bases: TGTGCCAGCTCACCAGCCCCACGGGGGCGCGAGCAGTACTTC. As protein: CASSPAPRGREQYF.

This chain uses TRBV19 with TRBJ1-5, with a possible D match to TRBD1 (5 bases). Trimming took off 3 bases at V and 6 bases at J, with 12 bases between the two ends. The length of the CDR3 is 14 residues. The germline gives CDR1 LNHDA, CDR2 SQIVND (reference sequence). DNA for the CDR3: TGTGCCAGTAGTATTCAGGGAACAGGTCAGCCCCAGCATTTT. It codes for CASSIQGTGQPQHF.

There are a few counts of this clone. The V call is TRBV4-1, the J call TRBJ1-1; 7 positions match TRBD1. Per germline, CDR1 MGHRA and CDR2 YSYEKL. This CDR3 comprises 14 residues. With V trimmed by 4 bases and J by 5 bases, 7 bases remained unmatched. The CDR3 region has the DNA TGCGCCAGCAGCCCAGAGACAGGGAGAACTGAAGCTTTCTTT. Encoded protein: CASSPETGRTEAFF.

This clone showed up just a few times. CDR3 in DNA: TGTGCCAGCAGTGAGCGAGTTAAAGAGACCCAGTACTTC. It codes for CASSERVKETQYF. The V call is TRBV25-1, the J call TRBJ2-5; D is unclear. This CDR3 comprises 13 residues. Germline values: CDR1 MGHDK, CDR2 SYGVNS. Trimming shortened V by 3 bases and J by 3 bases, and 8 bases separated the two germline ends. The whole variable domain, filled in from reference TRBV25-1 and TRBJ2-5, reads EADIYQTPRYLVIGTGKKITLECSQTMGHDKMYWYQQDPGMELHLIHYSYGVNSTEKGDLSSESTVSRIRTEHFPLTLESARPSHTSQYLCASSERVKETQYFGPGTRLLVL.

This chain joins TRBV4-2 and TRBJ2-7; D is perhaps TRBD1 (5 bases). This CDR3 region has 13 residues. With 2 bases removed from V and 3 bases from J, the gap between germline ends came to 8 bases. Per the germline V gene, CDR1 is LGHNA and CDR2 is YNFKEQ. CDR3 protein: CASSQPDSYEQYF. DNA of the CDR3: TGTGCCAGCAGCCAACCTGACAGCTACGAGCAGTACTTC.

The V and J genes are TRBV7-6 and TRBJ2-7; D possibly corresponds to TRBD2 (5 bases). Germline assignment: CDR1 SGHVS and CDR2 FNYEAQ. The CDR3 extends over 21 amino acids. V lost 2 bases and J lost 2, with 31 bases in between. CDR3 coding DNA: TGTGCCAGCAGCTTAATCTTTATACGGGCGACTGGCTCCGGGGAAGCCTACGAGCAGTACTTC. This translates into CASSLIFIRATGSGEAYEQYF.

This chain uses TRBV5-3 with TRBJ1-5, with 7 bases aligning to TRBD1. TRBV5-3 is marked as an open reading frame, function uncertain. After removal of 4 bases from V and 0 bases from J, the junction contained 13 bases not matched to a gene. CDR3 length: 18 amino acids. CDR3 residues: CARSDQRTGDYSNQPQHF. The CDR3 coding sequence is TGTGCCAGAAGCGACCAGCGGACAGGCGATTATAGCAATCAGCCCCAGCATTTT.

This chain uses TRBV19 with TRBJ1-5; no reliable D call. CDR1 is LNHDA, CDR2 SQIVND, per germline (reference sequence). The CDR3 is 14 amino acids. Trimming cost V 7 bases and J 3 bases, with 13 bases left between them. For the CDR3, the DNA is TGTGCCAGTACCCCGTCGCCAGCCAATCAGCCCCAGCATTTT. It specifies CASTPSPANQPQHF.

In its sample, this clone was seen once. This chain connects TRBV5-6 to TRBJ2-1; TRBD2 agrees at 11 bases. Germline trimming cut 4 bases from V and 1 base from J; bases unmatched to any gene: 7. CDR1 and CDR2 (germline): SGHDT, YYEEEE. The CDR3 has 17 amino acids. The CDR3 coding sequence is TGTGCCAGCAGCCTACCGGGACTAGCGGAGTCCTACAATGAGCAGTTCTTC. Translating gives CASSLPGLAESYNEQFF.

This clone was picked up one time. The chain uses TRBV5-4 and TRBJ2-5; possibly TRBD1 for D (5 bases). The CDR3 covers 11 residues. Germline CDR1 reads SGHNT; CDR2 reads YYREEE (reference sequence). V gave up 3 bases and J gave up 11 bases, with 11 bases separating them. This CDR3 reads CASSSSGLQYF. CDR3 in DNA: TGTGCCAGCAGCTCATCAGGGTTGCAGTACTTC.

As DNA, the CDR3 is TGTGCCACCAGCAGAATACAGGGACCGGGAAAACTGTTTTTT. Its translation is CATSRIQGPGKLFF. J is TRBJ1-4 and V is TRBV15, with D possibly being TRBD1 (6 bases). The germline V and J ends were trimmed by 2 bases and 10 bases, with 14 bases remaining between them. The CDR3 is 14 residues long. The germline V gene has CDR1 LNHNV and CDR2 YYDKDF (reference sequence).

Here the CDR3 reads CASSLVFVSDNEQFF. In DNA form, the CDR3 reads TGCGCCAGCAGCTTGGTGTTCGTTTCCGACAATGAGCAGTTCTTC. The chain is built from TRBV5-1 and TRBJ2-1; D gene ambiguous. The germline V gene has CDR1 SGHRS and CDR2 YFSETQ. V was clipped by 0 bases and J by 5 bases, with 12 bases between them. CDR3 length: 15 residues. Together with reference TRBV5-1 and TRBJ2-1, the CDR3 gives the full variable domain: KAGVTQTPRYLIKTRGQQVTLSCSPISGHRSVSWYQQTPGQGLQFLFEYFSETQRNKGNFPGRFSGRQFSNSRSEMNVSTLELGDSALYLCASSLVFVSDNEQFFGPGTRLTVL.

The chain uses TRBV5-6 and TRBJ2-7; 8 bases are a match to TRBD1. From germline, CDR1 is SGHDT and CDR2 YYEEEE. The CDR3 is 15 residues long. Losses at the gene ends were 6 bases for V and 3 bases for J; bases not matched to a gene: 11. The CDR3 DNA is TGTGCCAGCATCAAAACGGGACAGGCCAGCTACGAGCAGTACTTC. Its translation: CASIKTGQASYEQYF.

The rearrangement uses TRBV2 and TRBJ2-7; D call uncertain. The CDR3 contains 10 residues. Germline-derived CDR1 and CDR2 are SNHLY and FYNNEI. Trimming shortened V by 7 bases and J by 5 bases, and 6 bases separated the two germline ends. DNA of the CDR3: TGTGCCAGCACGCTCCACGAGCAGTACTTC. It codes for CASTLHEQYF.

V usage is TRBV7-8 and J usage is TRBJ2-7, with D maybe TRBD2 (5 bases). This CDR3 is 13 amino acids long. Germline-derived CDR1 and CDR2 are SGHVS and FQNEAQ. The germline V and J ends were trimmed by 6 bases and 2 bases, with 11 bases remaining between them. For the CDR3, the DNA is TGTGCCAGCAGGAAACCGGGGACCTACGAGCAGTACTTC. It encodes CASRKPGTYEQYF.

The V and J genes are TRBV14 and TRBJ1-2; 8 bases fit TRBD1. The germline CDR1 and CDR2 sequences are SGHDN and FVKESK. CDR3 length equals 13 residues. J gave up 8 bases and V 7 bases, and 9 bases lay outside the gene matches. This chain's CDR3 is CASIPGQGRGYTF. The CDR3 DNA sequence: TGTGCCAGCATCCCTGGACAGGGTAGGGGCTACACCTTC.

The genes are TRBV30 and TRBJ2-3; weak D call: TRBD2 (5 bases). Germline V gene lookup returns CDR1 GTSNPN and CDR2 SVGIG (reference sequence). Trimming shortened V by 4 bases and J by 2 bases, and 10 bases separated the two germline ends. This CDR3 region has 13 residues. The CDR3 region has the DNA TGTGCCTGGACGCGGGTTCTCACAGATACGCAGTATTTT. Encoded protein: CAWTRVLTDTQYF.